In its sample, the clone carrying this TCR beta chain was seen a few times. Its matching antigen is unknown. The entry originates in a study of CD8 T cells in ankylosing spondylitis. TCRdb independently ran MiXCR on the 5' RACE reads; one entry per CDR3 protein. The table includes 700,000 or so distinct CDR3 sequences, 19% detected once. Per the germline V gene, CDR1 is SGHRS and CDR2 is YFSETQ. The CDR3 extends over 14 amino acids. Trimming pared 5 bases from V and 1 base from J, leaving 10 bases between. Findings and caveats of the study: Typical of ankylosing spondylitis blood, it appeared, was a TCR beta motif of roughly eight highly homologous variants.

This TCR was recovered from a male donor with ankylosing spondylitis. This chain joins TRBV5-1 and TRBJ2-4; a possible D gene is TRBD1 (5 bases). Sequenced: blood, either unsorted or a sorted T cell fraction (not recorded which). CDR3 sequence (DNA): TGCGCCAGCAGACAGGTCGGGGCCAAAAACATTCAGTACTTC. Translated, it gives CASRQVGAKNIQYF.